These 18 T cell receptor beta chains were all obtained from the same sample, sequenced in a study. Via MiXCR, TCRdb re-called the 5' RACE reads, giving one row per CDR3 protein. The data show over 50,000 distinct CDR3 sequences, approximately 23% seen once. The sample comprised tumor-infiltrating naive CD4+ T cells sorted from the breast tumor. Documented subset: naive CD4+ T cells, CD4+CD45RA+CD25-. Receptors originate from a female donor with breast cancer.

V usage is TRBV12-3 or TRBV12-4 and J usage is TRBJ1-1, with D perhaps matching TRBD1 (5 bases). V lost 6 bases, J lost 1 base, and 15 bases lay in between. The CDR3 runs to 15 residues. CDR3 protein: CASSPPGVKNTEAFF. The DNA for the CDR3 is TGTGCCAGCAGCCCCCCGGGGGTGAAGAACACTGAAGCTTTCTTT.

This chain connects TRBV5-1 to TRBJ2-7; TRBD2 aligns across 12 bases. Unmatched junction bases numbered 5, after V lost 4 bases and J lost 6 bases. This CDR3 has 14 amino acids. From germline, CDR1 is SGHRS and CDR2 YFSETQ. CDR3 loop: CASSASGRASEQYF. The CDR3 DNA follows: TGCGCCAGCAGCGCTAGCGGGAGGGCCTCCGAGCAGTACTTC.

In its sample, this clonotype was seen a few times. CDR3 bases: TGCGCCAGCAGCTCAGCTATAGCTGATACGCAGTATTTT. Its protein is CASSSAIADTQYF. The J gene is TRBJ2-3, the V gene TRBV5-1; no reliable D call. CDR1 and CDR2 (germline): SGHRS, YFSETQ. V was trimmed by 3 bases and J by 6 bases, leaving 11 bases between them. The length of the CDR3 is 13 residues.

This clonotype was seen only a few times. The genes are TRBV7-2 and TRBJ2-1; tentative D call: TRBD2 (6 bases). The CDR3 is made up of 14 amino acids. Trimming took off 5 bases at V and 8 bases at J, with 16 bases between the two ends. The germline V gene encodes CDR1 SGHTA and CDR2 FQGNSA. The chain's CDR3 is CASSTRLGQDEQFF. The DNA for the CDR3 is TGTGCCAGCAGCACCCGACTAGGTCAAGATGAGCAGTTCTTC.

The chain uses TRBV10-3 and TRBJ1-5, with a possible D match to TRBD1 (5 bases). The CDR3 length is 13 residues. Trimming pared 6 bases from V and 1 base from J, leaving 7 bases between. Germline lookup yields CDR1 ENHRY and CDR2 SYGVKD. CDR3 nucleotide sequence: TGTGCCATCAGCAGGGAGAGCAATCAGCCCCAGCATTTT. It is translated as CAISRESNQPQHF.

The chain recombines TRBV28 with TRBJ1-1; D not certain. The CDR3 loop spans 11 amino acids. Germline V CDR1 and CDR2: MDHEN, SYDVKM. V dropped 4 bases and J dropped 10 bases, with 10 bases sitting between them. This CDR3 is CASSSSFVAFF. The CDR3 DNA follows: TGTGCCAGCAGTTCGTCTTTTGTAGCTTTCTTT. Based on the CDR3 plus reference TRBV28 and TRBJ1-1, the full variable domain is DVKVTQSSRYLVKRTGEKVFLECVQDMDHENMFWYRQDPGLGLRLIYFSYDVKMKEKGDIPEGYSVSREKKERFSLILESASTNQTSMYLCASSSSFVAFFGQGTRLTVV.

This clonotype was picked up many times. This chain's CDR3 is CASSDGGNYGYTF. The CDR3 DNA reads as TGCGCCAGCTCTGATGGGGGGAACTATGGCTACACCTTC. The chain is built from TRBV4-1 and TRBJ1-2; D possibly corresponds to TRBD1 (5 bases). Germline CDR1 is MGHRA and CDR2 is YSYEKL. This CDR3 is 13 amino acids long. V lost 8 bases, J lost 2 bases, and 12 bases lay in between.

CDR3 sequence: CASSPRGSGSINEQFF. The CDR3 coding sequence is TGTGCCAGCAGCCCCCGGGGGAGCGGGAGTATCAATGAGCAGTTCTTC. V usage is TRBV7-3 and J usage is TRBJ2-1; TRBD2 matches 8 bases. Germline loops: CDR1 SGHTA, CDR2 FQGTGA. The CDR3 totals 16 residues. The junction had 12 bases not matched to a gene; V was cut back by 5 bases and J by 6 bases.

This clonotype was seen a handful of times. The V gene is TRBV24-1, the J gene TRBJ2-4; 8 bases match TRBD2. CDR3 length: 13 amino acids. The germline V gene encodes CDR1 KGHDR and CDR2 SFDVKD. Trimming at V came to 4 bases and at J to 6 bases, leaving 1 base not matched to a gene. The CDR3: CATSEGLGNIQYF. CDR3 sequence (DNA): TGTGCCACCAGTGAGGGACTAGGAAACATTCAGTACTTC.

This clonotype occurred a few times. The J gene is TRBJ2-2, the V gene TRBV28; 15 nucleotides match TRBD2. The CDR3 extends over 17 amino acids. Losses at the gene ends were 6 bases for V and 1 base for J; bases not matched to a gene: 3. Germline loops: CDR1 MDHEN, CDR2 SYDVKM. Here the CDR3 DNA reads TGTGCCAGCAGCCTGGGACTAGCGGGAGGGAACACCGGGGAGCTGTTTTTT. Encoded protein: CASSLGLAGGNTGELFF.

A few counts support this clonotype. The chain employs TRBV3-1 and TRBJ1-5; 7 bases agree with TRBD1. J lost 4 bases, V lost 4 bases, and 7 bases had no gene match. Germline values: CDR1 LGHDT, CDR2 YNNKEL (reference sequence). This CDR3 spans 15 amino acids. CDR3 DNA: TGTGCCAGCAGCCTCGGGACAGCTCGGAATCAGCCCCAGCATTTT. Translation gives CASSLGTARNQPQHF.

The table lists this clonotype with a few counts. The chain is built from TRBV5-1 and TRBJ2-7; tentative D call: TRBD2 (6 bases). Per germline, CDR1 SGHRS and CDR2 YFSETQ. Between the trimmed V and J ends, which lost 5 bases and 2 bases, there was a span of 11 bases. This CDR3 is built from 13 residues. The CDR3 bases are TGCGCCAGCAGGCCTAGCGTACCCTACGAGCAGTACTTC. Residues: CASRPSVPYEQYF.

By share of the sample, this clonotype is medium-sized. V and J are TRBV7-2 and TRBJ2-3; D unresolved. Between the trimmed V and J ends, which lost 8 bases and 4 bases, there was a span of 13 bases. CDR1 is SGHTA and CDR2 is FQGNSA in the germline V gene. The CDR3 runs 13 residues. CDR3 bases: TGTGCCAGCGGGCCATATAGCTCAGATACGCAGTATTTT. This codes for CASGPYSSDTQYF.

This clonotype was recorded a few times. The V call is TRBV19, the J call TRBJ1-5; D perhaps matches TRBD1 (5 bases). Trimming took 3 bases from V and 5 from J, leaving 11 bases between them. Germline V gene sequence: CDR1 LNHDA, CDR2 SQIVND (reference sequence). CDR3 length: 14 amino acids. This CDR3 reads CASSIIGADQPQHF. CDR3 in DNA: TGTGCCAGTAGTATTATAGGGGCGGATCAGCCCCAGCATTTT.

V usage is TRBV4-3 and J usage is TRBJ1-2, with 9 bases matching TRBD1. The germline gives CDR1 LGHNA, CDR2 YSLEER. This CDR3 comprises 15 residues. V dropped 4 bases and J dropped 0; count of bases not matched to a gene: 3. CDR3 protein: CASSPGTGTNYGYTF. In DNA form, the CDR3 reads TGCGCCAGCAGCCCGGGGACAGGGACTAACTATGGCTACACCTTC.

The gene calls are TRBV28 and TRBJ1-4, with D perhaps matching TRBD1 (6 bases). The CDR3 is 14 residues long. The germline V gene encodes CDR1 MDHEN and CDR2 SYDVKM. Trimming removed 4 bases from V and 7 bases from J, with 13 bases in between. CDR3 loop: CASSWGGEGEKLFF. The CDR3 DNA is TGTGCCAGCAGTTGGGGGGGCGAGGGTGAAAAACTGTTTTTT.

This clonotype was seen a few times. J is TRBJ2-3 and V is TRBV11-2; 7 bases line up with TRBD2. Germline CDR1 reads SGHAT; CDR2 reads FQNNGV. The CDR3 covers 14 residues. The J segment lost 4 bases and the V segment lost 8 bases, leaving 9 bases of the junction unmatched. CDR3 coding DNA: TGTGCCAGCTCCAGGCTAGCGGTTGCAGATACGCAGTATTTT. It specifies CASSRLAVADTQYF.

This rearrangement joins TRBV20-1 to TRBJ2-7; TRBD1 or TRBD2 may be the D gene (5 bases each). CDR3 length: 17 residues. Germline values: CDR1 DFQATT, CDR2 SNEGSKA (reference sequence). V gave up 3 bases and J gave up 1 base, with 22 bases separating them. CDR3 region: CSARGFGARDVSYEQYF. CDR3 nucleotides: TGCAGTGCTAGGGGTTTTGGGGCCAGGGACGTTTCCTACGAGCAGTACTTC.